Here is one TCR beta chain with its context. From germline, CDR1 is SEHNR and CDR2 FQNEAQ (reference sequence). V lost 7 bases to trimming and J lost 8 bases, with 14 bases between them. This CDR3 contains 13 residues. These data originate in a study of T cells in Graves' hyperthyroidism and ophthalmopathy. Amplified regions were TCR beta CDR3 sequences from RNA transcripts. First-round RT-PCR of the TCR CDR3 relied on the HTBI primer set. TCRdb ran MiXCR on the multiplex PCR reads and lists one entry per CDR3 protein. The sample lists about 420,000 distinct CDR3 sequences; about 15% were seen once. The material sequenced was blood. This TCR was recovered from a woman under 30 with Graves' hyperthyroidism. The J gene is TRBJ1-4, the V gene TRBV7-9; D uncertain. The CDR3 DNA sequence: TGTGCCAGCAAGCGAGTCGCGGAGGAAAAACTGTTTTTT. This encodes CASKRVAEEKLFF.